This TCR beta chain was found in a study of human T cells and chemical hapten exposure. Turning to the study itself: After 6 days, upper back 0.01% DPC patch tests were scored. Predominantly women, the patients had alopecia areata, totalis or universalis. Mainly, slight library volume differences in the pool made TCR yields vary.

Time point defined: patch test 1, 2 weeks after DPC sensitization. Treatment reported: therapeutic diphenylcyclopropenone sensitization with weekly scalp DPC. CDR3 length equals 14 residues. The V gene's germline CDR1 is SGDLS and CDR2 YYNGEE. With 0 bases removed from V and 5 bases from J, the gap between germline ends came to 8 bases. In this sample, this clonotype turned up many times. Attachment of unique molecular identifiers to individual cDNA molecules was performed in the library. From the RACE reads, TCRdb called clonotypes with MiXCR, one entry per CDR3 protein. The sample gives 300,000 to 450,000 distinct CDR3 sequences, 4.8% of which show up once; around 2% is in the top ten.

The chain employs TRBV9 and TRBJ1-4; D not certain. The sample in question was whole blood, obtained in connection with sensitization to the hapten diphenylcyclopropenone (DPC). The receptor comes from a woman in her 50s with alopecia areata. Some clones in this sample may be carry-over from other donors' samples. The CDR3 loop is CASSVADSNEKLFF. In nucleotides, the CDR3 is TGTGCCAGCAGCGTAGCGGATAGCAATGAAAAACTGTTTTTT.